A single sample is the source of the 21 T cell receptor beta chains below, sequenced in a study of monozygotic twins with inflammatory bowel disease. TCRdb reanalyzed the 5' RACE reads, giving one entry per CDR3 protein sequence and no DNA. This listing includes about 440,000 distinct CDR3 sequences. Specimen: blood. The source of these receptors is a human donor with ulcerative colitis or Crohn's disease, or a healthy co-twin of an affected twin (not recorded which).

The chain has TRBV5-4 and TRBJ1-6. The CDR3 is 16 amino acids. Per germline, CDR1 SGHNT and CDR2 YYREEE (reference sequence). The CDR3 spells CASSLLGPGNNSPLHF.

The V and J genes are TRBV5-4 and TRBJ1-6; TCRdb selects TRBD1, and the lack of DNA leaves this call unchecked. The germline V gene has CDR1 SGHNT and CDR2 YYREEE (reference sequence). CDR3 length equals 16 residues. The CDR3 reads CASSLMGTQSNSPLHF.

The chain is built from TRBV2 and TRBJ2-2; without DNA, the TCRdb call of TRBD1 cannot be checked. The CDR3 contains 15 residues. Germline CDR1 SNHLY, CDR2 FYNNEI. CDR3 region: CASSRGGTNTGELFF.

The chain combines TRBV11-2 with TRBJ2-5; the D gene TCRdb calls, TRBD2, cannot be checked with no DNA. Looked up from germline, CDR1 is SGHAT and CDR2 is FQNNGV. The CDR3 covers 16 residues. Here the CDR3 reads CASSGRGSVFKETQYF.

V gene TRBV2 combines with J gene TRBJ2-7. CDR1 and CDR2 from the germline V gene are SNHLY and FYNNEI. The length of the CDR3 is 14 residues. CDR3 residues: CASRGTDLSYEQYF. The full variable domain, completed using reference TRBV2 and TRBJ2-7, is EPEVTQTPSHQVTQMGQEVILRCVPISNHLYFYWYRQILGQKVEFLVSFYNNEISEKSEIFDDQFSVERPDGSNFTLKIRSTKLEDSAMYFCASRGTDLSYEQYFGPGTRLTVT.

The rearrangement uses TRBV19 and TRBJ2-1; the TRBD2 assignment by TCRdb is unverifiable without DNA. This CDR3 comprises 13 residues. In germline, CDR1 is LNHDA, CDR2 SQIVND (reference sequence). The CDR3: CASTSGLYNEQFF.

This chain joins TRBV6-1 and TRBJ1-2; lacking DNA, the TRBD1 call made by TCRdb goes unchecked. Germline CDR1 reads MNHNS; CDR2 reads SASEGT. CDR3 length: 16 residues. CDR3 amino acids: CASRQGITHPQGGYTF.

The chain employs TRBV12-3 or TRBV12-4 and TRBJ2-5; there is no DNA to check the TCRdb D call of TRBD2. The CDR3 is 16 amino acids. The CDR3 here is CASKKRTSGGLETQYF.

This chain connects TRBV6-1 to TRBJ2-1; there is no DNA to check the TCRdb D call of TRBD2. The germline CDR1 and CDR2 sequences are MNHNS and SASEGT. This CDR3 is built from 15 residues. CDR3: CASTTVAEGFHEQFF.

This chain links TRBV7-2 with TRBJ2-1; TCRdb returns TRBD1, unconfirmable since there is no DNA. Germline-derived CDR1 and CDR2 are SGHTA and FQGNSA. This CDR3 region has 15 residues. The CDR3 sequence is CASSPQGGLNNEQFF.

V and J are TRBV27 and TRBJ1-6; TCRdb's D call of TRBD1 is untestable without DNA. Germline lookup yields CDR1 MNHEY and CDR2 SMNVEV (reference sequence). The CDR3 is 14 residues long. CDR3 amino acids: CASSWDIDNSPLHF.

The J gene is TRBJ2-7, the V gene TRBV7-2; there is no DNA to check the TCRdb D call of TRBD2. Germline lookup yields CDR1 SGHTA and CDR2 FQGNSA. This CDR3 has 16 amino acids. The CDR3 region is CASSYHGLAGGPDQYF. Complete variable domain (other parts from reference TRBV7-2 and TRBJ2-7): GAGVSQSPSNKVTEKGKDVELRCDPISGHTALYWYRQSLGQGLEFLIYFQGNSAPDKSGLPSDRFSAERTGGSVSTLTIQRTQQEDSAVYLCASSYHGLAGGPDQYFGPGTRLTVT.

This chain joins TRBV9 and TRBJ2-1. Germline CDR1 SGDLS, CDR2 YYNGEE. The CDR3 has 15 residues. The CDR3 is CASSEGGSSYNEQFF.

The chain uses TRBV7-6 and TRBJ1-1; TCRdb selects TRBD1, and the lack of DNA leaves this call unchecked. The germline gives CDR1 SGHVS, CDR2 FNYEAQ. The CDR3 runs 15 residues. The CDR3 here is CASSPSGQINTEAFF.

The CDR3 here is CASTFSLISSYEQYF. The chain joins TRBV5-6 to TRBJ2-7. Looked up from germline, CDR1 is SGHDT and CDR2 is YYEEEE. The length of the CDR3 is 15 residues.

V and J are TRBV29-1 and TRBJ1-2. The germline gives CDR1 SQVTM, CDR2 ANQGSEA. The CDR3 is 13 amino acids. CDR3 amino acids: CSVEETGASGYTF.

The chain recombines TRBV5-1 with TRBJ2-5. The CDR3 loop spans 11 amino acids. Germline CDR1 is SGHRS and CDR2 is YFSETQ. CDR3 loop: CASSLTETQYF.

The chain employs TRBV6-1 and TRBJ2-7; there is no DNA to check the TCRdb D call of TRBD1. CDR1 and CDR2 (germline): MNHNS, SASEGT. The CDR3 covers 15 residues. The CDR3 is CASSPGTLISYEQYF.

The chain is built from TRBV29-1 and TRBJ2-5; TCRdb gives TRBD1 as the D gene, but with no DNA this cannot be confirmed. The CDR3 has 12 amino acids. Germline V gives CDR1 SQVTM, CDR2 ANQGSEA. CDR3 amino acids: CSLREQGETQYF.

The chain joins TRBV18 to TRBJ2-1. From germline, CDR1 is KGHSH and CDR2 LQKENI. The CDR3 sequence is 15 residues long. CDR3: CASSPLAGADNEQFF.

The genes are TRBV19 and TRBJ1-1; the D call from TCRdb, TRBD1, cannot be confirmed without DNA. Per germline, CDR1 LNHDA and CDR2 SQIVND (reference sequence). This CDR3 has 14 residues. CDR3 loop: CASTKLQGNTEAFF.